This TCR beta chain was observed in a study of Graves' ophthalmopathy and Graves' hyperthyroidism. Study as a whole: Peripheral blood sampling preceded any treatment and occurred at initial diagnosis.

RNA transcripts yielded amplified TCR beta CDR3 regions. Second-round multiplex PCR came after first-round RT-PCR with HTBI primers. TCRdb re-derived calls from the multiplex PCR reads in MiXCR, one entry per CDR3 protein. The sample has some 240,000 distinct CDR3 sequences; around 42% are singletons. The germline V gene has CDR1 SGDLS and CDR2 YYNGEE. The CDR3 length is 15 residues. V dropped 4 bases and J dropped 0 bases, with 10 bases sitting between them. This chain uses TRBV9 with TRBJ1-4, with D unclear. This clonotype originated in an adult man with Graves' ophthalmopathy. The sample comprised peripheral blood. The CDR3 region is CASSSDVATNEKLFF. CDR3 DNA sequence: TGTGCCAGCAGCTCGGACGTTGCAACTAATGAAAAACTGTTTTTT. Combining the CDR3 with reference TRBV9 and TRBJ1-4 gives the whole variable domain DSGVTQTPKHLITATGQRVTLRCSPRSGDLSVYWYQQSLDQGLQFLIQYYNGEERAKGNILERFSAQQFPDLHSELNLSSLELGDSALYFCASSSDVATNEKLFFGSGTQLSVL.